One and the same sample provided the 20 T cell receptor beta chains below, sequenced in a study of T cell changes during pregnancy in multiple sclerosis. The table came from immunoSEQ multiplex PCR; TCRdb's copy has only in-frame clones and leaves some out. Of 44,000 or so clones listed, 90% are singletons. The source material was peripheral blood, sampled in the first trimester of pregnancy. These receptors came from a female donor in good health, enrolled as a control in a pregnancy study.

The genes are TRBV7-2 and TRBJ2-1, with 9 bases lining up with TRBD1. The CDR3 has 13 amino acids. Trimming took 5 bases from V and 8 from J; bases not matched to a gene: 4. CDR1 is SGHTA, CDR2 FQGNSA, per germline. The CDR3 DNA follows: TGTGCCAGCAGCCTCACAGGGGGCTATGAGCAGTTCTTC. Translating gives CASSLTGGYEQFF.

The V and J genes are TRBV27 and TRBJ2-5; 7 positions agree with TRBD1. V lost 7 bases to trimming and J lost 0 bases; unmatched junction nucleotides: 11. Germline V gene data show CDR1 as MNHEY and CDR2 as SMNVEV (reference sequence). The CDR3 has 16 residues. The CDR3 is CASTPTGQPYQETQYF. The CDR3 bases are TGTGCCAGCACCCCGACAGGGCAACCTTACCAAGAGACCCAGTACTTC.

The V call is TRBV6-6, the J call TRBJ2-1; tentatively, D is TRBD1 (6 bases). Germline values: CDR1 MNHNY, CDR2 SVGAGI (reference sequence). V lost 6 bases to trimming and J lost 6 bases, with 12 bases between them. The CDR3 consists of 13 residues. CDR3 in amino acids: CASRQQGSNEQFF. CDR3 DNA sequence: TGTGCCAGCAGGCAACAGGGTTCCAATGAGCAGTTCTTC.

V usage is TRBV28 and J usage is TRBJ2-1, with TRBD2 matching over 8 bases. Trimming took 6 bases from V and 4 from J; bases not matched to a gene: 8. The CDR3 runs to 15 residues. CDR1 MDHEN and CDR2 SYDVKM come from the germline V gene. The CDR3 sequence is CASSPGGGRYNEQFF. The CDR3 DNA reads TGTGCCAGCAGCCCGGGGGGGGGACGGTACAATGAGCAGTTCTTC.

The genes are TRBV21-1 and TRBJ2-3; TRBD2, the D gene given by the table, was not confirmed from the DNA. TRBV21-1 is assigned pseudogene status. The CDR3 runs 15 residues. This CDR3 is CASSKGLAGTDTQYF. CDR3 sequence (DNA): TGTGCCAGCAGCAAAGGACTAGCGGGCACAGATACGCAGTATTTT.

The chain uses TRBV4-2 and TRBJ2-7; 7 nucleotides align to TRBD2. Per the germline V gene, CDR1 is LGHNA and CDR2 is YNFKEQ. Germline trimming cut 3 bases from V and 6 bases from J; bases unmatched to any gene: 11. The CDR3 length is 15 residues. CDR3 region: CASSHLQAGSSEQYF. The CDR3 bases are TGTGCCAGCAGCCACCTCCAAGCGGGGTCTTCCGAGCAGTACTTC.

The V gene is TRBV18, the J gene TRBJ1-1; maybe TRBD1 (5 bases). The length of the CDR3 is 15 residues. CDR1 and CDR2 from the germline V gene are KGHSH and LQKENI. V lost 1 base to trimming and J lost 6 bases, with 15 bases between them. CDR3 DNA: TGTGCCAGCTCACCACTGTTGGGGGAGGGAGCTGAAGCTTTCTTT. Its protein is CASSPLLGEGAEAFF.

CDR3 coding DNA: TGTGCCAGCTCACCCCTGACAGGGCTTAATGAAGCTTTCTTT. Amino acid sequence: CASSPLTGLNEAFF. This chain uses TRBV18 with TRBJ1-1; 7 bases are a match to TRBD1. J was trimmed by 7 bases and V by 3 bases; bases with no gene match: 8. This CDR3 is 14 amino acids long. CDR1 KGHSH and CDR2 LQKENI come from the germline V gene.

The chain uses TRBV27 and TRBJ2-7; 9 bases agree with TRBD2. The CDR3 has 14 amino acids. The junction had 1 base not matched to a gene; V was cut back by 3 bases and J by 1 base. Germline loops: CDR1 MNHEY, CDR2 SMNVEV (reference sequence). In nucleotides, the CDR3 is TGTGCCAGCAGTTTCCTAGCGGGGTCCTACGAGCAGTACTTC. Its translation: CASSFLAGSYEQYF.

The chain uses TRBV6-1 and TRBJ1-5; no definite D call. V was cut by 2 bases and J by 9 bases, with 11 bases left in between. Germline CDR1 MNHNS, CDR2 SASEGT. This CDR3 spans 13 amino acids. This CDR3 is CASSEWAVGPQHF. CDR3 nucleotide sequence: TGTGCCAGCAGTGAATGGGCAGTTGGGCCCCAGCATTTT.

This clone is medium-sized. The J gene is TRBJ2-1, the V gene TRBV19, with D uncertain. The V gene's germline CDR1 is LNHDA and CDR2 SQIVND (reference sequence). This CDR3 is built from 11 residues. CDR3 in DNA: TGTGGGGCGAGTTCCTACAATGAGCAGTTCTTC. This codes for CGASSYNEQFF.

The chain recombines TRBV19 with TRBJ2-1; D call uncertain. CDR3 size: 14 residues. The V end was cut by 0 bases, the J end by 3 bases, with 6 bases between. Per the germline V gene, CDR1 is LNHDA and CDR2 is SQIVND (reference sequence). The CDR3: CASSIEWSYNEQFF. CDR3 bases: TGTGCCAGTAGTATAGAGTGGAGCTACAATGAGCAGTTCTTC.

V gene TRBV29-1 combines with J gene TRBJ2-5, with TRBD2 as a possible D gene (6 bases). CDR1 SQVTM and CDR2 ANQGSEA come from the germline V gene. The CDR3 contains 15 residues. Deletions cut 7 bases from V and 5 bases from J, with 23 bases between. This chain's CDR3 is CSAGGLYSPDETQYF. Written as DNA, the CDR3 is TGCAGCGCCGGGGGTCTCTACAGCCCCGACGAGACCCAGTACTTC. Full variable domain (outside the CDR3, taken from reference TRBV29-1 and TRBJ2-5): SAVISQKPSRDICQRGTSLTIQCQVDSQVTMMFWYRQQPGQSLTLIATANQGSEATYESGFVIDKFPISRPNLTFSTLTVSNMSPEDSSIYLCSAGGLYSPDETQYFGPGTRLLVL.

CDR3 sequence reads: CASSQWTKYNEQFF. For the CDR3, the DNA is TGTGCCAGCAGCCAGTGGACTAAATACAATGAGCAGTTCTTC. The chain uses TRBV16 and TRBJ2-1, with a weak D call TRBD2 (6 bases). Trimming took off 3 bases at V and 4 bases at J, with 10 bases between the two ends. The CDR3 totals 14 residues. CDR1 and CDR2 from the germline V gene are KGHSY and FQNENV.

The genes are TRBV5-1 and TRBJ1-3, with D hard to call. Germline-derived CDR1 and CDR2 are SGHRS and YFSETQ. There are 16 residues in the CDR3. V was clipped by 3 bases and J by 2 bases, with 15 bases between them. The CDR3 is CASSSSSGGPGNTIYF. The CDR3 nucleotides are TGCGCCAGCAGCTCTTCCTCAGGAGGGCCTGGAAACACCATATATTTT.

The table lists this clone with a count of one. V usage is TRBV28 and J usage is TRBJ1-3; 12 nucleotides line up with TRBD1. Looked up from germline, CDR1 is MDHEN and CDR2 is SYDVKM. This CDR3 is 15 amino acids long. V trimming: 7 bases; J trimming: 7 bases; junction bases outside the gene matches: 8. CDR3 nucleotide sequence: TGTGCCAGCATAGGCCTGGGACAGGGGGCCAACACCATATATTTT. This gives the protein CASIGLGQGANTIYF.

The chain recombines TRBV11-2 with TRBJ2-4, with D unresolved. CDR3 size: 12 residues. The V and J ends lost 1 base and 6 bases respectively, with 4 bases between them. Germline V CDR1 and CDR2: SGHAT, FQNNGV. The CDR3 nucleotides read TGTGCCAGCAGCTTAGGGCCAAACATTCAGTACTTC. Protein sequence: CASSLGPNIQYF.

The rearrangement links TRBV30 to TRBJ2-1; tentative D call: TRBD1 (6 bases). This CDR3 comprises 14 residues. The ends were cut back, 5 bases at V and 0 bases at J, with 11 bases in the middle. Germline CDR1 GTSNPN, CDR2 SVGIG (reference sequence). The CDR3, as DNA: TGTGCCTGGTCGACAGGTAGCTCCTACAATGAGCAGTTCTTC. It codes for CAWSTGSSYNEQFF.

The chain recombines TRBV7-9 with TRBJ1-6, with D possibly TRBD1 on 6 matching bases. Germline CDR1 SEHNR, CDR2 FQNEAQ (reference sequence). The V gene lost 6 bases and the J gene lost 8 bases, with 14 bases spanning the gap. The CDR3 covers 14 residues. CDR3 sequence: CASSSGDWDSPLHF. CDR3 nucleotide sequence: TGTGCCAGCAGTTCAGGGGATTGGGATTCACCCCTCCACTTT.

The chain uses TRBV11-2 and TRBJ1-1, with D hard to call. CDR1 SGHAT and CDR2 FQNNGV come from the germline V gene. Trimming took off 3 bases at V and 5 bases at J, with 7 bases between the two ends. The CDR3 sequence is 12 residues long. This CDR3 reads CASSFGGTEAFF. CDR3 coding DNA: TGTGCCAGCAGCTTTGGAGGGACTGAAGCTTTCTTT.